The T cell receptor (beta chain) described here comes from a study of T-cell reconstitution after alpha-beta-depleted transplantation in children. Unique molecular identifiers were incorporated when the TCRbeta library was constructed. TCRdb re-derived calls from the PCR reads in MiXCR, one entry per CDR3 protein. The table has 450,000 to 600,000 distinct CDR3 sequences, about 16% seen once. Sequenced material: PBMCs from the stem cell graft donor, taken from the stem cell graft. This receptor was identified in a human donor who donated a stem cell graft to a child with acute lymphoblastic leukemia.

The CDR3 reads CASSLWGGPPYEQYF. The CDR3 DNA is TGTGCCAGCAGTTTATGGGGGGGGCCCCCCTACGAGCAGTACTTC. The J gene is TRBJ2-7, the V gene TRBV27; a weak D match, TRBD2 (7 bases). V lost 1 base and J 2 bases, leaving 12 bases between the germline ends. The germline V gene encodes CDR1 MNHEY and CDR2 SMNVEV (reference sequence). The CDR3 totals 15 residues.